The TCR beta chain under discussion was sequenced for a study of T-cell memory formation after mild COVID-19. The CDR3 runs 17 residues. Germline assignment: CDR1 LGHDT and CDR2 YNNKEL (reference sequence). V gave up 4 bases and J gave up 3 bases, with 21 bases separating them. This clonotype showed up just a few times. TCRdb redid the calling of the 5' RACE reads with MiXCR, one entry per CDR3 protein. The sample consists of about 110,000 distinct CDR3 sequences, 9.5% to 15% of them appearing once. The rearrangement links TRBV3-1 to TRBJ2-5; weak D call: TRBD1 (5 bases). The TCR originated in an adult woman who had mild COVID-19 (a few samples of this study predate the infection). Cell type and time point are not known. The sequenced sample consisted of PBMCs or a T cell subset sorted from them (not recorded which). CDR3 sequence (DNA): TGTGCCAGCAGCCCTCCTGGTCCCGTCGTAGGGGAAGAGACCCAGTACTTC. Its translation: CASSPPGPVVGEETQYF.